This is a list of T cell receptor beta chains from one sample in a study of blood T cell repertoires in COVID-19. Method: immunoSEQ multiplex PCR; TCRdb's copy keeps in-frame clones and lacks some. The data show under 400,000 clones, with 75% to 90% seen just once and roughly 2.9% held by the top ten. The sequenced sample was peripheral blood. The receptors were sampled from a woman in her twenties or thirties with COVID-19, enrolled during active disease. The CDR3 runs from the conserved cysteine through the conserved F or W.

j_call: TRBJ1-2
v_call: TRBV7-9
cdr3_aa: CASSLSRDYGYTF

j_call: TRBJ1-1
v_call: TRBV5-4
cdr3_aa: CASSLELANTEAFF

j_call: TRBJ1-5
v_call: TRBV5-1
cdr3_aa: CASSPGQGIQPQHF

j_call: TRBJ2-7
v_call: TRBV7-9
cdr3_aa: CASSLVGLASEQYF

j_call: TRBJ2-7
v_call: TRBV27
cdr3_aa: CASATYLRTGIAYEQYF

j_call: TRBJ2-5
v_call: TRBV7-2
cdr3_aa: CASSLGDTGQETQYF

j_call: TRBJ2-1
v_call: TRBV18
cdr3_aa: CASSPPGLAGANEQFF

j_call: TRBJ1-2
v_call: TRBV5-1
cdr3_aa: CASSFQGTDYGYTF

j_call: TRBJ2-1
v_call: TRBV4-1
cdr3_aa: CASSLRQGAPNEQFF

j_call: TRBJ2-2
v_call: TRBV19
cdr3_aa: CASSIGGRAYTGELFF

j_call: TRBJ2-2
v_call: TRBV9
cdr3_aa: CASSPRLLSTGELFF

j_call: TRBJ1-6
v_call: TRBV7-9
cdr3_aa: CASSADSPTDNSPLHF

j_call: TRBJ2-7
v_call: TRBV15
cdr3_aa: CATSRERLWGVYEQYF

j_call: TRBJ2-3
v_call: TRBV29-1
cdr3_aa: CSVRTSSPTDTQYF

j_call: TRBJ2-1
v_call: TRBV5-6
cdr3_aa: CASSLGLAGGEQFF

j_call: TRBJ2-1
v_call: TRBV19
cdr3_aa: CASSMQGKNNEQFF

j_call: TRBJ1-6
v_call: TRBV28
cdr3_aa: CASSLTGTGMGSPLHF

j_call: TRBJ1-4
v_call: TRBV3-1/TRBV3-2
cdr3_aa: CASSQVPGMGEKLFF

j_call: TRBJ1-5
v_call: TRBV5-4
cdr3_aa: CASSLQGTNQPQHF